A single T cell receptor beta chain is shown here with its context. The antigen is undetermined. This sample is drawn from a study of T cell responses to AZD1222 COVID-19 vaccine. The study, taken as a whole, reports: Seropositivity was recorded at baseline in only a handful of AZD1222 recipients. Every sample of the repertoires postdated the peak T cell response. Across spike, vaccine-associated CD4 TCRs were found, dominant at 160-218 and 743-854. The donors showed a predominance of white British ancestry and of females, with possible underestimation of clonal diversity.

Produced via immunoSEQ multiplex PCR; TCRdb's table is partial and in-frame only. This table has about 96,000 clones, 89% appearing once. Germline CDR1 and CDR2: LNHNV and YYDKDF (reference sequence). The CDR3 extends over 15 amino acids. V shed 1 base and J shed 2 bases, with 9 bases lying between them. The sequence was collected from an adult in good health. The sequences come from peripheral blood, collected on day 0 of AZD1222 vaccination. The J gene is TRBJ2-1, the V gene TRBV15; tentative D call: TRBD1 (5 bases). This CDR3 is CATSRGREPYNEQFF. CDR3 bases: TGTGCCACCAGCAGAGGCAGGGAACCCTACAATGAGCAGTTCTTC.